A single TCR beta chain is shown here with its context. The entry originates in a study of cytomegalovirus exposure and HLA in healthy donors. The CDR3 runs to 15 residues. Per germline, CDR1 SGHTA and CDR2 FQGNSA. V gave up 5 bases and J gave up 2 bases, with 16 bases separating them. PCR was performed using 60 Vbeta and 13 Jbeta primers. The data were produced by immunoSEQ multiplex PCR, yet TCRdb's version contains in-frame clones alone and is incomplete. The repertoire holds over 90,000 clones, about 73% seen once, with about 15% in the top ten. The sequencing input was PBMCs. The TCR was taken from a woman in her 50s in good health and CMV-seropositive. The rearrangement uses TRBV7-2 and TRBJ2-7, with D possibly matching TRBD2 (5 bases). CDR3 coding DNA: TGTGCCAGCAGCCCAAGCCGGGGATGGACCTACGAGCAGTACTTC. Its protein is CASSPSRGWTYEQYF.